The clone carrying this T cell receptor beta chain showed up just a few times. Its target is unknown. This sample is drawn from a study of identical twins. Template switching introduced a universal primer site, and the cDNA bore unique molecular identifiers. TCRdb analysed the 5' RACE reads with MiXCR anew, one entry per CDR3 protein. The sample comprises 450,000 or so distinct CDR3 sequences, 12% to 15% of which are singletons, and around 0.48% rests with the top ten. Study-level findings and limits: Fewer insertions marked abundant cord blood beta clonotypes; young adult naive trended weakly, memory not at all.

Separately, the same data were catalogued under a study of yellow fever vaccine responses in identical twins.

The sample consisted of CD4+ T cells sorted from blood. The TCR originated in a young woman in good health.

The CDR3: CSARREGRVETQYF. Written as DNA, the CDR3 is TGCAGTGCTAGGCGGGAGGGCCGGGTAGAGACCCAGTACTTC. This sequence joins TRBV20-1 and TRBJ2-5, with 9 bases matching TRBD2. Germline-derived CDR1 and CDR2 are DFQATT and SNEGSKA (reference sequence). V dropped 3 bases and J dropped 4; count of bases not matched to a gene: 6. The CDR3 has 14 amino acids.